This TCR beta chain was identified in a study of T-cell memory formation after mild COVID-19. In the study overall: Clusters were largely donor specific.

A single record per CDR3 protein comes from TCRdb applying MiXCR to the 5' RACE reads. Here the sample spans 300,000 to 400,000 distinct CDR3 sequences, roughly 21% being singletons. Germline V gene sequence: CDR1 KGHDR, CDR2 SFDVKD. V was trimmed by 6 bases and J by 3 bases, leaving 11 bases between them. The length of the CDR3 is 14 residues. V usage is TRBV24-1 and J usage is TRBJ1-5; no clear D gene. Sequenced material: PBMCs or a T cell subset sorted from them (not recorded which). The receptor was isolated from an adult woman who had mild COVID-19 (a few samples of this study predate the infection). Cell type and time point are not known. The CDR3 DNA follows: TGTGCCACCAGTAACGGACTCTCCAATCAGCCCCAGCATTTT. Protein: CATSNGLSNQPQHF.